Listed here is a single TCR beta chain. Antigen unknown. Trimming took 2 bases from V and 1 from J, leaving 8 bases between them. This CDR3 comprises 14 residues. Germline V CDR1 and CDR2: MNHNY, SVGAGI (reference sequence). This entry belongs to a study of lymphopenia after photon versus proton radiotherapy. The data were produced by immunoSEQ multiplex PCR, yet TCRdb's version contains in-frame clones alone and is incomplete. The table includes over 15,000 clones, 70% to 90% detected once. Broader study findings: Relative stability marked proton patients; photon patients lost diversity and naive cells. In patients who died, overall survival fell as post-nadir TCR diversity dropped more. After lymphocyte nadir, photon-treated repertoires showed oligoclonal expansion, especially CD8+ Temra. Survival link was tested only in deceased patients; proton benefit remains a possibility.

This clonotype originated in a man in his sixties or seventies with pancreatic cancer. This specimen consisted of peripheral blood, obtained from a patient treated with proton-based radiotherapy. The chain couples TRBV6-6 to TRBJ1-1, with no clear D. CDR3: CASSYARKNTEAFF. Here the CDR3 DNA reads TGTGCCAGCAGTTACGCTCGAAAGAACACTGAAGCTTTCTTT.